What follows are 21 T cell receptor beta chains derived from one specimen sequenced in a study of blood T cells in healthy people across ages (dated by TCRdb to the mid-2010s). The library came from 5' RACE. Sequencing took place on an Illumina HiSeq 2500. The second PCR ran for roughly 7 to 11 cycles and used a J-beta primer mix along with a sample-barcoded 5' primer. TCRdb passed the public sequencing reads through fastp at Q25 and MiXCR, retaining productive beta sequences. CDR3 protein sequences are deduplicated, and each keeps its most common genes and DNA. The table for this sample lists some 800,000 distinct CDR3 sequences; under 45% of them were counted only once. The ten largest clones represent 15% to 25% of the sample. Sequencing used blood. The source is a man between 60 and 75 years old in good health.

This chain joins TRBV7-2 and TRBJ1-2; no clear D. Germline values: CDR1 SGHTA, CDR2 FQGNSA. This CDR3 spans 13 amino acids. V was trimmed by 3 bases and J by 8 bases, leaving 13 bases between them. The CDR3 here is CASSFHVGLGYTF. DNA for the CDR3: TGTGCCAGCAGCTTTCACGTCGGGTTGGGCTACACCTTC.

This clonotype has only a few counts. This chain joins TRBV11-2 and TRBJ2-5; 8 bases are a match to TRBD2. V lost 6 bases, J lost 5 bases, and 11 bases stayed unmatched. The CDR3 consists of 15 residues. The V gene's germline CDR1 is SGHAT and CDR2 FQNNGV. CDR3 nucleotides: TGTGCCAGCAGTTCCACGGGGGGGCCGGTGGAGACCCAGTACTTC. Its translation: CASSSTGGPVETQYF.

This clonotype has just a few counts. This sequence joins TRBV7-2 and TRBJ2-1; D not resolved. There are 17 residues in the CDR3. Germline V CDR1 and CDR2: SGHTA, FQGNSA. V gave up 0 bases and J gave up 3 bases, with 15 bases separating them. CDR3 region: CASSLALPGPVYNEQFF. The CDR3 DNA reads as TGTGCCAGCAGCTTAGCGCTGCCCGGGCCCGTCTACAATGAGCAGTTCTTC.

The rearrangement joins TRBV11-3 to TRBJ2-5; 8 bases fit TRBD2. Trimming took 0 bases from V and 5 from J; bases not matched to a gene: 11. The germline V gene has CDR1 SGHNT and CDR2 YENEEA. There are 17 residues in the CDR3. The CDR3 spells CASSLDYGRLASETQYF. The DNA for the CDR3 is TGTGCCAGCAGCTTAGATTACGGTAGACTAGCGAGCGAGACCCAGTACTTC. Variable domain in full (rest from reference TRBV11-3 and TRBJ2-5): EAGVVQSPRYKIIEKKQPVAFWCNPISGHNTLYWYLQNLGQGPELLIRYENEEAVDDSQLPKDRFSAERLKGVDSTLKIQPAELGDSAVYLCASSLDYGRLASETQYFGPGTRLLVL.

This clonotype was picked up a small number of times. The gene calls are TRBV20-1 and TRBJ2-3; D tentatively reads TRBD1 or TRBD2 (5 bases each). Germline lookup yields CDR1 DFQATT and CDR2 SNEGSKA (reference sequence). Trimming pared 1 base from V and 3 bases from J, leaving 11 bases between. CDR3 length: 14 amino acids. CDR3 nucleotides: TGCAGTGCTAGAGTGGGGCTAGCAACAGATACGCAGTATTTT. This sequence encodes CSARVGLATDTQYF.

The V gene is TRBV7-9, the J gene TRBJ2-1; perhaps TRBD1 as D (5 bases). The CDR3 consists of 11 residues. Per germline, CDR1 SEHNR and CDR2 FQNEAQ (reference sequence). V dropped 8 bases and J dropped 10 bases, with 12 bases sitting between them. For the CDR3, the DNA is TGTGCCAGCCAAGAAGGGGCGGAGCAGTTCTTC. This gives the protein CASQEGAEQFF.

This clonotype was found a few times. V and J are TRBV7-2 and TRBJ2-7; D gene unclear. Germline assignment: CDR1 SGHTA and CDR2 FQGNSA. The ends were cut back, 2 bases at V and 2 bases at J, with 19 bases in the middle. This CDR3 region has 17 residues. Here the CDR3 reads CASSLPADGFLPYEQYF. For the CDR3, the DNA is TGTGCCAGCAGCTTACCGGCCGACGGATTCCTACCCTACGAGCAGTACTTC.

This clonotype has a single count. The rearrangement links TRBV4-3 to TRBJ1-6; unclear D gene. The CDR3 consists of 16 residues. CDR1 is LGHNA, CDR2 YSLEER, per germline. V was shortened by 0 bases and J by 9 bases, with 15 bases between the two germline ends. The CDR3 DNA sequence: TGCGCCAGCAGCCAAGACCGTCCAGGTTTCGGTTCACCCCTCCACTTT. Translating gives CASSQDRPGFGSPLHF.

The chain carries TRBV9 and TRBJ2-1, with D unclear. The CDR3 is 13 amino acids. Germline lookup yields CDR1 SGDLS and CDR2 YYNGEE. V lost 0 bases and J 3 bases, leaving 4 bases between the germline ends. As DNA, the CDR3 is TGTGCCAGCAGCGTAGCGAGCTACAATGAGCAGTTCTTC. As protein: CASSVASYNEQFF.

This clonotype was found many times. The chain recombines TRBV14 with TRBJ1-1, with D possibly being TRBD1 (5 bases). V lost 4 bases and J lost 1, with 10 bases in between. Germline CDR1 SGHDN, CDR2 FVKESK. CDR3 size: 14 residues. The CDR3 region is CASSREGRNTEAFF. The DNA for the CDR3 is TGTGCCAGCAGCCGAGAGGGGAGGAACACTGAAGCTTTCTTT.

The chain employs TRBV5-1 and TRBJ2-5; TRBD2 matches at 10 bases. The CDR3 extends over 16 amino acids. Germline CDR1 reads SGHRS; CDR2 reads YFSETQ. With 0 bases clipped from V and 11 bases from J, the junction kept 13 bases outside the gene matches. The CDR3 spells CASSLEAGGRYNEQYF. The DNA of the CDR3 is TGCGCCAGCAGCTTGGAAGCGGGGGGGCGGTACAATGAGCAGTACTTC.

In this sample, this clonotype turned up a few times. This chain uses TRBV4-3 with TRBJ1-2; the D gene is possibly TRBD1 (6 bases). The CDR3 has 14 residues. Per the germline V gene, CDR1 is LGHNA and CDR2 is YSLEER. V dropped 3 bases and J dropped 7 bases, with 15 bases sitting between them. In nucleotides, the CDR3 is TGCGCCAGCAGCCACAACACAGGGAATGGTGGCTACACCTTC. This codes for CASSHNTGNGGYTF.

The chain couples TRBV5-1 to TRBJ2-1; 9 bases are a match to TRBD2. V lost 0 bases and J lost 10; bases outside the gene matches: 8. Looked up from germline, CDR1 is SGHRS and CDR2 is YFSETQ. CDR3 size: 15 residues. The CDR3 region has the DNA TGCGCCAGCAGCTTGGGGCGCGGGGGGGCCCGGGAGCAGTTCTTC. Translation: CASSLGRGGAREQFF. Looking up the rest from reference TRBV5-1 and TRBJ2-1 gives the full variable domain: KAGVTQTPRYLIKTRGQQVTLSCSPISGHRSVSWYQQTPGQGLQFLFEYFSETQRNKGNFPGRFSGRQFSNSRSEMNVSTLELGDSALYLCASSLGRGGAREQFFGPGTRLTVL.

The CDR3 loop reads CASSQGRTGTGIQYF. As DNA, the CDR3 is TGTGCCAGCAGCCAAGGACGGACAGGGACAGGCATTCAGTACTTC. V and J are TRBV3-1 and TRBJ2-4; 8 bases align to TRBD1. The V and J ends lost 1 base and 9 bases, in that order; junction bases with no gene match: 8. Looked up from germline, CDR1 is LGHDT and CDR2 is YNNKEL (reference sequence). The CDR3 has 15 amino acids.

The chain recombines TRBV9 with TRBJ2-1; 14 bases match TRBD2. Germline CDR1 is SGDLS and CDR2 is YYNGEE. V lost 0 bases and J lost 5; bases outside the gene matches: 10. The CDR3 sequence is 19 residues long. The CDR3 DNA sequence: TGTGCCAGCAGCGTAGAGGGGACTAGCGGGAGAGCTAACAACAATGAGCAGTTCTTC. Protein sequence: CASSVEGTSGRANNNEQFF.

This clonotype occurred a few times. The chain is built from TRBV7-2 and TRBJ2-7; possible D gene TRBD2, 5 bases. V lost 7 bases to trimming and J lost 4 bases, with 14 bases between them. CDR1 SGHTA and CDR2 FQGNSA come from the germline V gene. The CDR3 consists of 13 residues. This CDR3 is CASTRYGVYEQYF. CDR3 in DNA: TGTGCCAGCACTCGGTACGGGGTTTACGAGCAGTACTTC. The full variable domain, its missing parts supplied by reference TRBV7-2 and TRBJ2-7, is GAGVSQSPSNKVTEKGKDVELRCDPISGHTALYWYRQSLGQGLEFLIYFQGNSAPDKSGLPSDRFSAERTGGSVSTLTIQRTQQEDSAVYLCASTRYGVYEQYFGPGTRLTVT.

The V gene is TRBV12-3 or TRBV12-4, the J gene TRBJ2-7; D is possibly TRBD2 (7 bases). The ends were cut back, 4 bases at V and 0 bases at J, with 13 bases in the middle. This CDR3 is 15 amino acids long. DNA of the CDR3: TGTGCCAGCAGTTCAAGCGGGACAAACTCCTACGAGCAGTACTTC. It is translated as CASSSSGTNSYEQYF.

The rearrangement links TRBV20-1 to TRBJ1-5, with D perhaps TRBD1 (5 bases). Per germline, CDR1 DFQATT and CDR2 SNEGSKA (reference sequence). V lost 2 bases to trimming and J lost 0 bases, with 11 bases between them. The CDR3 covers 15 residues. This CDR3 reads CSARRGPASNQPQHF. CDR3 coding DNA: TGCAGTGCTAGAAGGGGCCCGGCTAGCAATCAGCCCCAGCATTTT.

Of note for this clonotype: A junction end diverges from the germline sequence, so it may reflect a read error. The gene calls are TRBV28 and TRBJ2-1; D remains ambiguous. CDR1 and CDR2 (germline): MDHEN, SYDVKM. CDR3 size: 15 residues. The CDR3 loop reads CANSLIVSSYNEQFF. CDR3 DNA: TGTGCCAACAGTTTAATAGTCAGCTCCTACAATGAGCAGTTCTTC.

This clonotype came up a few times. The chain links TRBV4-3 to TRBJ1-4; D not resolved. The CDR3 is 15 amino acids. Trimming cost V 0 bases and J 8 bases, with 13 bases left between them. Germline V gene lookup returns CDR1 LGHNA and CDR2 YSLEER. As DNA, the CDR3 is TGCGCCAGCAGCCAAGATCTGGCAGGTCGGGAAAAACTGTTTTTT. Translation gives CASSQDLAGREKLFF.

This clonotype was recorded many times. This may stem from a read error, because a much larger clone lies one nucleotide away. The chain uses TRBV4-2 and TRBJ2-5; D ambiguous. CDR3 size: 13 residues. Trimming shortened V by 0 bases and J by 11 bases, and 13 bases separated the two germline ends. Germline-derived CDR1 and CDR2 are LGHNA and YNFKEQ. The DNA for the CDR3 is TGTGCCAGCAGCCAAGAGAGGATAGATGAGCAGTACTTC. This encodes CASSQERIDEQYF.